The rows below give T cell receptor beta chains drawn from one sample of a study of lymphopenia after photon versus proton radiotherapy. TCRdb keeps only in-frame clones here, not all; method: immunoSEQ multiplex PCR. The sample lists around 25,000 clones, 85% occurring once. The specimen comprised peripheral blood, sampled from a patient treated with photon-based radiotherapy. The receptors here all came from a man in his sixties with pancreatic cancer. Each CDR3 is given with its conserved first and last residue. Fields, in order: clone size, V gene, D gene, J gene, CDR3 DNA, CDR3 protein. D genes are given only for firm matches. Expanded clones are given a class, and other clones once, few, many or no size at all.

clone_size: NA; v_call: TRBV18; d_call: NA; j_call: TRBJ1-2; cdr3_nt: TGTGCCAGCTCACCGCCGGGGGGAACCTATGGCTACACCTTC; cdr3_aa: CASSPPGGTYGYTF
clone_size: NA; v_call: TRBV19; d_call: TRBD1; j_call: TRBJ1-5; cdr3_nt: TGTGCCAGTAGCTTGGGACAGCATAGCAATCAGCCCCAGCATTTT; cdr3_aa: CASSLGQHSNQPQHF
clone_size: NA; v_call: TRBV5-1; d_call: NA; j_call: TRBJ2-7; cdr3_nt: TGCGCCAGCAGCTTGGGCCCTGAAGTAGCCTCCTACGAGCAGTACTTC; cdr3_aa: CASSLGPEVASYEQYF
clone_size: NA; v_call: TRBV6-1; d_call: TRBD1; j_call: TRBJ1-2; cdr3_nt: TGTGCCAGCACGGGACAGGGGGTTTATGGCTACACCTTC; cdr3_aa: CASTGQGVYGYTF
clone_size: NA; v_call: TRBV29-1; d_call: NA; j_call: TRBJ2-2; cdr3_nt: TGCAGCGTTGGCGGCACCGGGGAGCTGTTTTTT; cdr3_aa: CSVGGTGELFF
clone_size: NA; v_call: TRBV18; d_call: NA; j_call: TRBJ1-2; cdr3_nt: TGTGCCAGCTCACCCCCTAATTTTAGGGGAGAGTATGGCTACACCTTC; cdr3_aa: CASSPPNFRGEYGYTF
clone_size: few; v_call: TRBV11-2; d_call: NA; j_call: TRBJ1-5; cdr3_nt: TGTGCCAGCAGCTTAACGGAGGAACAGCCCCAGCATTTT; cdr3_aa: CASSLTEEQPQHF
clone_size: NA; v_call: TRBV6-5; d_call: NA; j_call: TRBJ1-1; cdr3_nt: TGTGCCAGCACCGACAGGTTGAACACTGAAGCTTTCTTT; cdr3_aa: CASTDRLNTEAFF
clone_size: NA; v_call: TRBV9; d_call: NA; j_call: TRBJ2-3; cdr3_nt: TGTGCCAGCAGCGTAAGTTACTCAAGCACAGATACGCAGTATTTT; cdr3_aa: CASSVSYSSTDTQYF
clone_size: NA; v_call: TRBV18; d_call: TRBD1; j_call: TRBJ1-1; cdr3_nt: TGTGCCAGCTCACAGGACAGGGGGCTTACTGAAGTTTTCTTT; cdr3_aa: CASSQDRGLTEVFF
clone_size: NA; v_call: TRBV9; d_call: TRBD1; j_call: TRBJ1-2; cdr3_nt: TGTGCCAGCAGCGCCAACTACCGGGACAGTGCTATTCGTTATGGCTACACCTTC; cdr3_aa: CASSANYRDSAIRYGYTF
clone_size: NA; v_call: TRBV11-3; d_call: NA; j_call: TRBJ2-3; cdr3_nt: TGTGCCAGCAGCTTAGGGGGACTGGGCCCAGATACGCAGTATTTT; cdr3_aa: CASSLGGLGPDTQYF
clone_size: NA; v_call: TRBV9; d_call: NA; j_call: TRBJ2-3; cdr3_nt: TGTGCCAGCAGCCCCACCGGAACTCACCTCCCAGATACGCAGTATTTT; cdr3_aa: CASSPTGTHLPDTQYF
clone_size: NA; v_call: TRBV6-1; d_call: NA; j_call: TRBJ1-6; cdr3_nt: TGTGCCAGCAGTGAAGCCGGGCGCTATAATTCACCCCTCCACTTT; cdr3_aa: CASSEAGRYNSPLHF
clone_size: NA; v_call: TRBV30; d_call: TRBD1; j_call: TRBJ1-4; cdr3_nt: TGTGCCATCGGAGGGGGCCGGTATGAAAAACTGTTTTTT; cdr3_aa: CAIGGGRYEKLFF
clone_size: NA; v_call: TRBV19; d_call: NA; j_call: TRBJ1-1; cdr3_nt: TGTGCCAGTAGTATAAAGGCGGCGAACACTGAAGCTTTCTTT; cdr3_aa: CASSIKAANTEAFF
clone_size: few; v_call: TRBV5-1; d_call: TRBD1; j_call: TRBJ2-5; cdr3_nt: TGCGCCAGCAGCCCGGACAGGGTTGGGCAAGAGACCCAGTACTTC; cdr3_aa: CASSPDRVGQETQYF